This is a list of T cell receptor beta chains from one sample in a study of control samples from healthy donors and cancer patients. Using immunoSEQ multiplex PCR, the repertoire was profiled, and TCRdb retains in-frame clones only, with some absent. In the table there are around 84,000 clones, more than 65% of which are singletons. What was sequenced was PBMCs. These TCRs come from a man aged 60-69 years with head and neck cancer. CDR3s include the opening cysteine and the closing phenylalanine or tryptophan. The order of the fields is J gene, D gene, clone size, V gene, CDR3 DNA, CDR3 protein. The D gene is left open where the match is weak. Clone size is shown for a subset of rows, as once, few, many or a class of expanded clone.

>TRBJ2-7|NA|NA|TRBV10-3
TGTGCCATCAGTGAGACCCTTGGGGTACAGGGACCTTCGGACTTC
CAISETLGVQGPSDF
>TRBJ2-5|NA|NA|TRBV9
TGTGCCAGCAGCGTAGTAGGTCAGTCTCGGGGAGAGACCCAGTACTTC
CASSVVGQSRGETQYF
>TRBJ2-5|TRBD1|NA|TRBV19
TGTGCCAGTAGGGACCCGAGGGGGACAGAAGTAGAGACCCAGTACTTC
CASRDPRGTEVETQYF
>TRBJ2-5|NA|NA|TRBV11-2
TGTGCCAGCAGCATTGGACGTGGGGTTTACGAGACCCAGTACTTC
CASSIGRGVYETQYF
>TRBJ1-5|NA|NA|TRBV5-1
TGCGCCAGCAGCCCGGCCCCCGGGGCCGATCAGCCCCAGCATTTT
CASSPAPGADQPQHF
>TRBJ2-2|TRBD2|NA|TRBV5-5
TGTGCCAGCAGGGTCGGGGGGGGAGTAGCGAAGAACACCGGGGAGCTGTTTTTT
CASRVGGGVAKNTGELFF
>TRBJ1-1|NA|NA|TRBV19
TGTGCCAGTACCAAAGTTGGCGGAGGGAACACTGAAGCTTTCTTT
CASTKVGGGNTEAFF
>TRBJ2-2|NA|few|TRBV4-1
TGCGCCAGCAGCCAAGCGAGTGGGTACAAAGTAATGCGCGGGGAGCTGTTTTTT
CASSQASGYKVMRGELFF
>TRBJ2-1|NA|NA|TRBV10-3
TGTGCCATCAGAGAACGACAGAACAATGAGCAGTTCTTC
CAIRERQNNEQFF
>TRBJ2-4|TRBD2|NA|TRBV6-1
TGTGCCAGCAGTGTCCGAGCGGGGCTAGCCAAAAACATTCAGTACTTC
CASSVRAGLAKNIQYF
>TRBJ1-1|NA|NA|TRBV10-3
TGTGCCATCAGTGTTACAGGAGGGGACACTGAAGCTTTCTTT
CAISVTGGDTEAFF
>TRBJ2-3|NA|NA|TRBV29-1
TGCAGCGTTGAAGATCAGGGGCTCGATACGCAGTATTTT
CSVEDQGLDTQYF